This TCR beta chain was obtained from a study of CD8+ T cells in alopecia areata. Study details: Those treated were given oral tofacitinib at 5 to 10 mg twice daily. Study-wide points: Within the top 100, expanded CD8+ clones significantly decreased with tofacitinib, as did scalp clonality. In scalp and blood, many expanded lesional clones persisted during tofacitinib. The study found TCR sharing across patients less clear than in mice, possibly for HLA reasons.

As concerns this clone: Its specificity is not known.

The CDR3 sequence is 14 residues long. Trimming removed 4 bases from V and 0 bases from J; junction bases left unmatched: 1. Looked up from germline, CDR1 is SQVTM and CDR2 is ANQGSEA. This sample's treatment: oral pan-JAK inhibitor, 5-10 mg twice daily. Sequencing templates came from extracted RNA that was reverse transcribed into cDNA. The method was immunoSEQ multiplex PCR; TCRdb's version includes in-frame clones alone and lacks a portion of them. The sample holds roughly 190,000 clones, roughly 60% seen once. Source: CD4+ T cells sorted from blood, taken around week 49, from a patient treated with tofacitinib. This TCR was recovered from a human donor with alopecia areata. The chain has TRBV29-1 and TRBJ2-1, with TRBD2 identical over 9 bases. CDR3 sequence reads: CSVGAGGSYNEQFF. The CDR3 DNA is TGCAGCGTTGGAGCGGGGGGCTCCTACAATGAGCAGTTCTTC.